This entry describes one T cell receptor beta chain. Its antigen is still unknown. One base away there is no much larger clone; base qualities are not given. These data originate in a study of CD8 T cells in Susac syndrome (dated by TCRdb to the late 2010s). With respect to the entire study: Whether CD8+ T cell activation and differentiation in Susac syndrome was antigen driven was tested using repertoire sequencing. Clonality of the CD8+ T cell repertoire was compared between about a dozen healthy donors, about 14 Susac syndrome patients and roughly 15 multiple sclerosis patients. Beyond this particular receptor, the publication reports: The TCR sequencing and HLA analysis was acknowledged to have included a relatively small number of individuals.

RNA was extracted using the RNeasy kit, and about 0.45 to 1 ug of the RNA was reverse transcribed with random hexamers. The immunoSEQ multiplex PCR assay, which covers 54 Vbeta and 13 Jbeta segments, was used to amplify TCR beta CDR3 regions. PCR amplification bias was corrected by using a synthetic template baseline for primer optimization and computational correction. Per the authors' processing: Reads were annotated to V, D and J genes per IMGT and analyzed with immunoSEQ Analyzer, keeping only productive sequences. Clonality was calculated as one minus the Shannon entropy normalized by log2 of the number of productive unique sequences. For each patient and control, public and private clones were evaluated within the 100 most prevalent clones. A clone was defined as Susac-specific if it was absent from the healthy and MS cohorts, from around 960 published viral clones and from other ImmuneACCESS disease sequences. Using fastp trimming at Q25 and MiXCR clonotype assembly, TCRdb reanalyzed the public sequencing data and kept in-frame beta chains. Each CDR3 protein gets just one entry, which takes the most common genes and DNA from the rows behind it. None of the V and J calls come from the authors' own analysis; TCRdb made them. This sample is represented by about 290,000 distinct CDR3 sequences; 65% to 90% of them were singletons. The ten top clones hold about 0.22% of the sample.

The CDR3 runs 14 amino acids, cysteine and phenylalanine included. Only the CDR3 DNA stays, 42 bases, in frame from base 1. Trimming at the junction amounts to 1 base on V and 6 bases on J, and the germline ends lie 9 bases apart. Peripheral blood CD8+ and CD4+ T cells from healthy donors, Susac syndrome patients and multiple sclerosis patients were profiled by high-throughput TCR beta sequencing. The multiple sclerosis controls were treatment-naive patients who had stable or active relapsing-remitting disease and met the revised McDonald criteria. Bulk CD8+ and CD4+ T cells were purified magnetically by negative isolation, whereas CD8+ TEMRA cells were enriched by FACS. Blood was drawn into EDTA tubes, processed within 24 hours, and PBMCs were isolated by density gradient centrifugation. PBMCs intended for TCR sequencing were cryopreserved in liquid nitrogen and thawed later in a water bath at 37 degrees C. Purity of sorted or isolated CD4+, CD8+ and CD8+ TEMRA cells was at least 90%.

Specimen: CD8+ T cells from PBMCs. Here the chain combines TRBV12-3 or TRBV12-4 and TRBJ2-2, with the D segment identity uncertain. The sequence came from a human donor with multiple sclerosis. CDR3 protein: CASSLEATAGELFF. In nucleotides, the sequence is TGTGCCAGCAGTTTAGAGGCTACAGCCGGGGAGCTGTTTTTT.